These 27 T cell receptor beta chains were sequenced from one sample in a study of blood T cell repertoires in COVID-19. The method was immunoSEQ multiplex PCR; TCRdb's version includes in-frame clones alone and lacks a portion of them. The repertoire holds about 250,000 clones, with over 90% as singletons. The sequenced material came from peripheral blood. The origin of the receptors is a man aged 30 to 45 with COVID-19, enrolled during active disease.

The chain joins TRBV6-2 or TRBV6-3 to TRBJ2-3, with 11 bases matching TRBD2. J gave up 6 bases and V 4 bases, and 12 bases lay outside the gene matches. Germline V lookup: CDR1 MNHEY, CDR2 SVGEGT. CDR3 length: 17 amino acids. The DNA of the CDR3 is TGTGCCAGCAGTTCTCTCCCTAGCGGGGGGTTCCCCGATACGCAGTATTTT. The encoded protein is CASSSLPSGGFPDTQYF.

The chain couples TRBV5-4 to TRBJ1-3; D not resolved. The germline V gene has CDR1 SGHNT and CDR2 YYREEE (reference sequence). The CDR3 totals 17 residues. Trimming cost V 0 bases and J 7 bases, with 20 bases left between them. The CDR3 DNA is TGTGCCAGCAGCTTGGGGGCAGCCAACGGGGTTGGTAACACCATATATTTT. This gives the protein CASSLGAANGVGNTIYF.

The V gene is TRBV3-1 (or the pseudogene TRBV3-2), the J gene TRBJ2-7, with 8 positions matching TRBD1. This CDR3 comprises 16 residues. V shed 2 bases, J shed 4 bases, and the junction held 10 bases outside the gene matches. Germline assignment: CDR1 LGHDT and CDR2 YNNKEL (reference sequence). In DNA, the CDR3 is TGTGCCAGCAGCCAAACTCAGGGGGCACCCCCTTACGAGCAGTACTTC. It encodes CASSQTQGAPPYEQYF.

The J gene is TRBJ1-3, the V gene TRBV5-4; weak D call: TRBD1 (6 bases). V was clipped by 3 bases and J by 9 bases, with 16 bases between them. Germline CDR1 and CDR2: SGHNT and YYREEE (reference sequence). CDR3 length: 14 residues. CDR3 coding DNA: TGTGCCAGCAGCTCTCAAGGACAGTTCGGCACCATATATTTT. Residues: CASSSQGQFGTIYF.

This sequence joins TRBV18 and TRBJ1-3; unclear D gene. The V and J ends lost 1 base and 7 bases respectively, with 8 bases between them. CDR1 KGHSH and CDR2 LQKENI come from the germline V gene. The CDR3 contains 13 residues. The CDR3 sequence: CASSPRDGNTIYF. In DNA form, the CDR3 reads TGTGCCAGCTCACCACGAGACGGGAACACCATATATTTT.

This clone was seen only a few times. The rearrangement links TRBV30 to TRBJ2-7, with 10 bases that match TRBD1. From germline, CDR1 is GTSNPN and CDR2 SVGIG (reference sequence). With V trimmed by 6 bases and J by 3 bases, 11 bases remained unmatched. The CDR3 is made up of 15 amino acids. Here the CDR3 reads CACSSGQGILYEQYF. CDR3 nucleotide sequence: TGTGCCTGCAGCTCGGGACAGGGGATACTCTACGAGCAGTACTTC.

The rearrangement uses TRBV10-3 and TRBJ1-5, with D tentatively TRBD1 (6 bases). The germline gives CDR1 ENHRY, CDR2 SYGVKD. Deletions cut 2 bases from V and 4 bases from J, with 15 bases between. The CDR3 is made up of 16 amino acids. CDR3 sequence reads: CAISEGNRAGNQPQHF. The CDR3 DNA reads as TGTGCCATCAGTGAGGGGAACAGGGCTGGGAATCAGCCCCAGCATTTT.

CDR3 in DNA: TGTGCCACTGATGGACAGGGCGACGAGCAGTACTTC. Encoded protein: CATDGQGDEQYF. The chain recombines TRBV24-1 with TRBJ2-7, with 8 bases matching TRBD1. The CDR3 has 12 residues. Germline CDR1 KGHDR, CDR2 SFDVKD. V was pared by 10 bases and J by 5 bases, with 6 bases of the junction left unmatched.

The V call is TRBV25-1, the J call TRBJ1-2; D is uncertain. The CDR3 extends over 12 amino acids. Trimming stripped 3 bases from V and 4 bases from J, with 6 bases between. Per germline, CDR1 MGHDK and CDR2 SYGVNS. CDR3 nucleotides: TGTGCCAGCAGTGAGGGCCTCTATGGCTACACCTTC. Translating gives CASSEGLYGYTF.

Here the CDR3 DNA reads TGTGCCAGCCAACCCTGGGACAGGGGCACAGATACGCAGTATTTT. Its translation: CASQPWDRGTDTQYF. V usage is TRBV25-1 and J usage is TRBJ2-3, with TRBD1 matching over 9 bases. From germline, CDR1 is MGHDK and CDR2 SYGVNS. Germline trimming cut 8 bases from V and 1 base from J; bases unmatched to any gene: 7. The CDR3 has 15 amino acids.

The genes are TRBV2 and TRBJ1-6, with a possible D match to TRBD1 (6 bases). CDR1 is SNHLY, CDR2 FYNNEI, per germline. V was cut by 3 bases and J by 7 bases, with 7 bases left in between. The CDR3 sequence is 13 residues long. Here the CDR3 reads CASSDQGNSPLHF. DNA of the CDR3: TGTGCCAGCAGTGATCAGGGGAATTCACCCCTCCACTTT.

The chain carries TRBV27 and TRBJ1-2; 9 bases agree with TRBD1. Trimming cost V 5 bases and J 7 bases; bases outside gene matches: 8. The V gene's germline CDR1 is MNHEY and CDR2 SMNVEV (reference sequence). The CDR3 spans 14 residues. CDR3 DNA sequence: TGTGCCAGCAGTGTGGGACAGGGCCCGGGTGGCTACACCTTC. This codes for CASSVGQGPGGYTF.

This clone was detected once. This chain links TRBV20-1 with TRBJ2-1; D possibly corresponds to TRBD2 (7 bases). Germline V gene lookup returns CDR1 DFQATT and CDR2 SNEGSKA (reference sequence). Deletions cut 3 bases from V and 7 bases from J, with 16 bases between. The CDR3 totals 14 residues. The CDR3 DNA sequence: TGCAGTGCTAGTTGGCGGGGGCTCGGGAATGAGCAGTTCTTC. It specifies CSASWRGLGNEQFF.

This clone was observed once. The rearrangement joins TRBV12-3 or TRBV12-4 to TRBJ2-7; 8 bases fit TRBD2. Trimming took 6 bases from V and 4 from J; bases not matched to a gene: 5. This CDR3 spans 13 amino acids. The DNA of the CDR3 is TGTGCCAGCAGCGGGGGGGGCCAGTACGAGCAGTACTTC. Translated, it gives CASSGGGQYEQYF.

This clone occurred once. V usage is TRBV18 and J usage is TRBJ2-7, with 10 bases identical to TRBD1. Germline V lookup: CDR1 KGHSH, CDR2 LQKENI. The CDR3 loop spans 15 amino acids. V shed 1 base and J 6 bases; nucleotides not matched to a gene: 6. This CDR3 reads CASSPRGQGSLEQYF. CDR3 bases: TGTGCCAGCTCACCACGGGGACAGGGGTCTCTCGAGCAGTACTTC.

This clone occurred once. The chain combines TRBV5-1 with TRBJ2-7; 9 nucleotides line up with TRBD1. With V trimmed by 4 bases and J by 3 bases, 11 bases remained unmatched. This CDR3 has 16 amino acids. CDR1 and CDR2 (germline): SGHRS, YFSETQ. CDR3 in amino acids: CASSRPTGGEGYEQYF. In DNA, the CDR3 is TGCGCCAGCAGCCGCCCTACAGGGGGCGAGGGCTACGAGCAGTACTTC.

The chain links TRBV19 to TRBJ1-1, with D perhaps matching TRBD1 (6 bases). The CDR3 has 13 amino acids. The V gene's germline CDR1 is LNHDA and CDR2 SQIVND (reference sequence). V gave up 7 bases and J gave up 1 base, with 10 bases separating them. CDR3 amino acids: CASMGHPNTEAFF. Written as DNA, the CDR3 is TGTGCCAGTATGGGACACCCGAACACTGAAGCTTTCTTT.

V is TRBV3-1 (or the pseudogene TRBV3-2) and J is TRBJ1-6; 7 nucleotides match TRBD1. Germline V gene lookup returns CDR1 LGHDT and CDR2 YNNKEL (reference sequence). The ends lost 6 bases at V and 6 bases at J; junction bases unmatched: 14. The CDR3 loop spans 17 amino acids. CDR3 region: CASRPLGGGGGNSPLHF. For the CDR3, the DNA is TGTGCCAGCAGACCCCTTGGAGGGGGCGGAGGTAATTCACCCCTCCACTTT.

The chain has TRBV4-2 and TRBJ1-2, with D possibly TRBD1 on 6 matching bases. The CDR3 is made up of 13 amino acids. V was shortened by 7 bases and J by 2 bases, with 11 bases between the two germline ends. CDR1 is LGHNA, CDR2 YNFKEQ, per germline. The CDR3 sequence is CASTATGNYGYTF. In DNA, the CDR3 is TGTGCCAGCACTGCAACAGGGAACTATGGCTACACCTTC.

J is TRBJ1-1 and V is TRBV21-1; the table's TRBD1 call for D was not verified on the DNA. TRBV21-1 has pseudogene status. The CDR3 has 14 residues. The CDR3 DNA sequence: TGTGCCAGCAGCTCGCACAGGGGGAACACTGAAGCTTTCTTT. This encodes CASSSHRGNTEAFF.

This rearrangement joins TRBV18 to TRBJ1-1, with a tentative D call TRBD1 (5 bases). Trimming removed 0 bases at V and 1 base at J, with 12 bases between. The germline V gene encodes CDR1 KGHSH and CDR2 LQKENI. The CDR3 extends over 16 amino acids. Written as DNA, the CDR3 is TGTGCCAGCTCACCACCCGGGGGGGACCAGAACACTGAAGCTTTCTTT. It yields the protein CASSPPGGDQNTEAFF.

The J gene is TRBJ2-7, the V gene TRBV7-9; D might be TRBD1 (7 bases). This CDR3 is built from 14 residues. Germline V gene lookup returns CDR1 SEHNR and CDR2 FQNEAQ (reference sequence). With 3 bases removed from V and 6 bases from J, the gap between germline ends came to 15 bases. CDR3 sequence reads: CASSFQGGRVEQYF. DNA of the CDR3: TGTGCCAGCAGCTTTCAGGGGGGTAGGGTCGAGCAGTACTTC.

The rearrangement joins TRBV27 to TRBJ2-7; a weak D match, TRBD1 (7 bases). V was trimmed by 3 bases and J by 2 bases, leaving 14 bases between them. Germline assignment: CDR1 MNHEY and CDR2 SMNVEV (reference sequence). The CDR3 sequence is 15 residues long. The CDR3 DNA reads as TGTGCCAGCAGTTTGCGGGGACAGAGAGCCTACGAGCAGTACTTC. The encoded protein is CASSLRGQRAYEQYF.

This chain connects TRBV19 to TRBJ2-7; a weak D match, TRBD1 (6 bases). V lost 6 bases and J lost 0, with 21 bases in between. This CDR3 has 17 residues. Germline V gene data show CDR1 as LNHDA and CDR2 as SQIVND (reference sequence). This chain's CDR3 is CASRGRGDSLTSYEQYF. Here the CDR3 DNA reads TGTGCCAGTAGAGGCAGGGGCGACTCCCTTACCTCCTACGAGCAGTACTTC.

The rearrangement links TRBV6-1 to TRBJ1-3; D possibly corresponds to TRBD1 (5 bases). Trimming pared 1 base from V and 3 bases from J, leaving 19 bases between. The CDR3 spans 18 residues. Per germline, CDR1 MNHNS and CDR2 SASEGT. CDR3 nucleotides: TGTGCCAGCAGTGAAGAGACAGTGACTTTAATCGGTGGAAACACCATATATTTT. Protein product: CASSEETVTLIGGNTIYF.

The V call is TRBV9, the J call TRBJ1-4; D is perhaps TRBD1 (5 bases). This CDR3 has 15 residues. Germline assignment: CDR1 SGDLS and CDR2 YYNGEE. V shed 0 bases and J shed 3 bases, with 9 bases lying between them. CDR3 in DNA: TGTGCCAGCAGCGTAGGGCCGGGGGCTAATGAAAAACTGTTTTTT. Protein: CASSVGPGANEKLFF.

This chain joins TRBV30 and TRBJ1-2, with D uncertain. The germline V and J ends were trimmed by 6 bases and 4 bases, with 9 bases remaining between them. The CDR3 sequence is 11 residues long. Germline lookup yields CDR1 GTSNPN and CDR2 SVGIG (reference sequence). CDR3 loop: CACTESYGYTF. Written as DNA, the CDR3 is TGTGCCTGCACAGAGAGCTATGGCTACACCTTC.